This TCR beta chain was retrieved from a study of long-term antiretroviral therapy in people with HIV. In the case of this clone: Its cognate antigen is unknown.

Study-wide results and limits: Dominance of pre-ART expanded clones persisted, fluctuating and often declining after ART. Patients on ART gained diversity, which nonetheless stayed below transplant donor controls.

An immunoSEQ assay, version v3.0, was performed at survey level. Libraries were prepared by immunoSEQ multiplex PCR; TCRdb keeps only in-frame clonotypes and omits some of them. The sample comprises 34,000 or so clones, approximately 84% of which are singletons, and 4.8% rests with the top ten. V was clipped by 4 bases and J by 5 bases; unmatched bases: 7. There are 14 residues in the CDR3. Germline values: CDR1 SGHRS, CDR2 YFSETQ. The starting material was unsorted PBMCs, obtained roughly 2.9 years before starting antiretroviral therapy. The clonotype comes from a woman aged 25 to 39 with HIV. The chain recombines TRBV5-1 with TRBJ1-1; 8 bases line up with TRBD1. The CDR3 DNA reads as TGCGCCAGCAGCGGAGCAGGGGGCATAACTGAAGCTTTCTTT. It specifies CASSGAGGITEAFF.